This TCR beta chain is from a study of CD8+ T cells in alopecia areata. To note about this clone: Its antigen is not known.

The germline CDR1 and CDR2 sequences are MNHNY and SVGAGI (reference sequence). The CDR3 is 16 amino acids. J was trimmed by 4 bases and V by 5 bases; bases with no gene match: 11. Patients with alopecia areata provided lesional scalp punch biopsies as well as peripheral blood. From PBMCs, CD4+ and CD8+ T cells were sorted. It was cDNA, reverse transcribed from extracted RNA, that served as the sequencing template. Produced via immunoSEQ multiplex PCR; TCRdb's table is partial and in-frame only. The sample lists over 200,000 clones; 50% to 70% were seen once. Whole-study findings and limits: Lesional scalp exceeded normal scalp in clonality, especially in alopecia totalis/universalis.

This receptor was taken from a human donor with alopecia areata. Sequences were derived from CD4+ T cells sorted from blood, sampled at week 0. The chain is built from TRBV6-6 and TRBJ2-3; TRBD2 matches at 8 bases. The CDR3 sequence: CASSPRTPGGADTQYF. CDR3 nucleotides: TGTGCCAGCAGTCCCCGGACCCCGGGGGGGGCAGATACGCAGTATTTT.